Below, 25 T cell receptor beta chains from the same sample are listed, as sequenced in a study of siplizumab effects on memory and regulatory T cells. Sequencing was performed with immunoSEQ multiplex PCR; in TCRdb, only in-frame clones are kept and a portion is missing. The table includes 97,000 or so clones, 92% detected once. Sequenced material: CD4+ T cells sorted from blood. Receptors originate from a human donor in good health.

This sequence joins TRBV30 and TRBJ2-1; D is possibly TRBD1 or TRBD2 (6 bases each). The CDR3 sequence is 19 residues long. V was cut by 3 bases and J by 1 base, with 25 bases left in between. In germline, CDR1 is GTSNPN, CDR2 SVGIG (reference sequence). The CDR3 region is CAWSPRLGGTFGSYNEQFF. The CDR3 bases are TGTGCCTGGAGCCCTAGACTAGGCGGGACATTTGGGTCCTACAATGAGCAGTTCTTC.

The rearrangement links TRBV5-8 to TRBJ1-5; D unresolved. Germline loops: CDR1 SGHTS, CDR2 YDEGEE. The CDR3 runs to 15 residues. With 2 bases removed from V and 2 bases from J, the gap between germline ends came to 11 bases. The CDR3 DNA sequence: TGTGCCAGCAGCTTCGGGATCACGGGCAATCAGCCCCAGCATTTT. It encodes CASSFGITGNQPQHF. Full variable domain (outside the CDR3, taken from reference TRBV5-8 and TRBJ1-5): EAGVTQSPTHLIKTRGQQATLRCSPISGHTSVYWYQQALGLGLQFLLWYDEGEERNRGNFPPRFSGRQFPNYSSELNVNALELEDSALYLCASSFGITGNQPQHFGDGTRLSIL.

Comment on this clone: The junction does not match germline at one end; this may be a read error. The chain links TRBV7-9 to TRBJ1-4; a weak D match, TRBD1 (5 bases). Germline CDR1 and CDR2: SEHNR and FQNEAQ (reference sequence). The CDR3 runs to 17 residues. The CDR3 DNA sequence: TGTGCCAGCAGCTCATCCCTATTAGGCGGTCCCTACGGAGGGGCGATTTTT. Its protein product is CASSSSLLGGPYGGAIF.

The chain has TRBV5-1 and TRBJ2-3; D is uncertain. The CDR3 sequence is 15 residues long. The ends were cut back, 0 bases at V and 6 bases at J, with 14 bases in the middle. CDR1 is SGHRS and CDR2 is YFSETQ in the germline V gene. As DNA, the CDR3 is TGCGCCAGCAGCTTGGAAGGCAGATGGTTGGATACGCAGTATTTT. Translated: CASSLEGRWLDTQYF.

This rearrangement joins TRBV4-1 to TRBJ2-1, with D tentatively TRBD1 or TRBD2 (5 bases each). V was cut by 6 bases and J by 1 base, with 10 bases left in between. The CDR3 covers 14 residues. Germline-derived CDR1 and CDR2 are MGHRA and YSYEKL. This chain's CDR3 is CASRRAGSYNEQFF. CDR3 in DNA: TGCGCCAGCAGGAGGGCAGGGTCCTACAATGAGCAGTTCTTC.

The chain uses TRBV6-5 and TRBJ2-5, with 7 bases matching TRBD2. Germline V gene data show CDR1 as MNHEY and CDR2 as SVGAGI. This CDR3 has 15 amino acids. With 0 bases clipped from V and 5 bases from J, the junction kept 6 bases outside the gene matches. The DNA for the CDR3 is TGTGCCAGCAGTTACTCTAGCGGGCCGTTCGAGACCCAGTACTTC. Its protein product is CASSYSSGPFETQYF.

The V call is TRBV30, the J call TRBJ2-5; 9 bases line up with TRBD2. The trim removed 3 bases at V and 2 bases at J, leaving 13 bases unmatched. Germline lookup yields CDR1 GTSNPN and CDR2 SVGIG (reference sequence). The CDR3 is made up of 17 amino acids. As DNA, the CDR3 is TGTGCCTGGAGCTCCGCGTGGGCTAGCGGGAATCAAGAGACCCAGTACTTC. Translating it yields CAWSSAWASGNQETQYF. Drawing the rest from reference TRBV30 and TRBJ2-5, the complete variable domain is SQTIHQWPATLVQPVGSPLSLECTVEGTSNPNLYWYRQAAGRGLQLLFYSVGIGQISSEVPQNLSASRPQDRQFILSSKKLLLSDSGFYLCAWSSAWASGNQETQYFGPGTRLLVL.

The V gene is TRBV9, the J gene TRBJ2-5; D is ambiguous. Trimming shortened V by 1 base and J by 1 base, and 8 bases separated the two germline ends. The CDR3 consists of 14 residues. CDR1 and CDR2 from the germline V gene are SGDLS and YYNGEE. CDR3 sequence reads: CASSVSTLQETQYF. The DNA of the CDR3 is TGTGCCAGCAGCGTAAGCACACTCCAAGAGACCCAGTACTTC. Looking up the rest from reference TRBV9 and TRBJ2-5 gives the full variable domain: DSGVTQTPKHLITATGQRVTLRCSPRSGDLSVYWYQQSLDQGLQFLIQYYNGEERAKGNILERFSAQQFPDLHSELNLSSLELGDSALYFCASSVSTLQETQYFGPGTRLLVL.

The V call is TRBV7-6, the J call TRBJ2-3; 12 bases fit TRBD2. Germline V lookup: CDR1 SGHVS, CDR2 FNYEAQ. V was clipped by 5 bases and J by 3 bases; unmatched bases: 6. The CDR3 spans 16 residues. CDR3 coding DNA: TGTGCCAGCAGCCCAAGGACTAGCGGGAATACAGATACGCAGTATTTT. This codes for CASSPRTSGNTDTQYF.

The V gene is TRBV18, the J gene TRBJ1-2; D is ambiguous. CDR3 length: 15 amino acids. Trimming took off 2 bases at V and 7 bases at J, with 17 bases between the two ends. Germline-derived CDR1 and CDR2 are KGHSH and LQKENI. For the CDR3, the DNA is TGTGCCAGCTCACCAAAAGCCACACCGGCCCTTGGCTACACCTTC. Its protein product is CASSPKATPALGYTF.

The CDR3 DNA reads as TGTGCCAGCTCGGGACAGCCAACCTACGAGCAGTACTTC. Its protein is CASSGQPTYEQYF. The chain couples TRBV2 to TRBJ2-7, with TRBD1 matching over 7 bases. This CDR3 has 13 residues. With V trimmed by 8 bases and J by 2 bases, 6 bases remained unmatched. Germline-derived CDR1 and CDR2 are SNHLY and FYNNEI.

V usage is TRBV5-1 and J usage is TRBJ1-4; 7 nucleotides agree with TRBD1. Germline V gives CDR1 SGHRS, CDR2 YFSETQ. The CDR3 loop spans 17 amino acids. The V and J ends lost 2 bases and 0 bases, in that order; junction bases with no gene match: 7. The CDR3 sequence: CASSFVQGSATNEKLFF. For the CDR3, the DNA is TGCGCCAGCAGCTTTGTACAGGGGAGTGCAACTAATGAAAAACTGTTTTTT.

The chain joins TRBV9 to TRBJ2-5; TRBD2 aligns across 9 bases. The germline gives CDR1 SGDLS, CDR2 YYNGEE. CDR3 size: 16 residues. Trimming at V came to 3 bases and at J to 5 bases, leaving 11 bases not matched to a gene. CDR3 DNA sequence: TGTGCCAGCAGCGAGGGAAGTAGCGGGAGCAGGGAGACCCAGTACTTC. Translating it yields CASSEGSSGSRETQYF.

The chain joins TRBV7-2 to TRBJ2-1; 11 bases are a match to TRBD2. V shed 6 bases and J 3 bases; nucleotides not matched to a gene: 13. The CDR3 sequence is 18 residues long. Germline assignment: CDR1 SGHTA and CDR2 FQGNSA. The CDR3, as DNA: TGTGCCAGCAGACCCGGGACTAGCGGATGGGCGGGCTACAATGAGCAGTTCTTC. It yields the protein CASRPGTSGWAGYNEQFF. Supplemented by reference TRBV7-2 and TRBJ2-1, the full variable domain reads GAGVSQSPSNKVTEKGKDVELRCDPISGHTALYWYRQSLGQGLEFLIYFQGNSAPDKSGLPSDRFSAERTGGSVSTLTIQRTQQEDSAVYLCASRPGTSGWAGYNEQFFGPGTRLTVL.

This chain uses TRBV6-6 with TRBJ1-1; no clear D. Between the trimmed V and J ends, which lost 5 bases and 10 bases, there was a span of 17 bases. The CDR3 totals 13 residues. Germline V gives CDR1 MNHNY, CDR2 SVGAGI (reference sequence). CDR3 sequence (DNA): TGTGCCAGCAGTCCCACCGTCGAAAGAGGAGCTTTCTTT. Its protein is CASSPTVERGAFF.

CDR3 residues: CASSRGQGAGEQYF. The CDR3 DNA follows: TGTGCCAGTAGTCGGGGACAGGGGGCTGGAGAGCAGTACTTC. The chain has TRBV19 and TRBJ2-7; 12 bases line up with TRBD1. CDR1 LNHDA and CDR2 SQIVND come from the germline V gene (reference sequence). The length of the CDR3 is 14 residues. The J segment lost 7 bases and the V segment lost 5 bases, leaving 6 bases of the junction unmatched.

The CDR3 DNA sequence: TGTGCCAGCAGAACCGGGACATCCGGGGAGCTGTTTTTT. This codes for CASRTGTSGELFF. The chain combines TRBV27 with TRBJ2-2; maybe TRBD1 (6 bases). Trimming took off 6 bases at V and 6 bases at J, with 11 bases between the two ends. This CDR3 region has 13 residues. Germline CDR1 MNHEY, CDR2 SMNVEV (reference sequence).

The chain combines TRBV25-1 with TRBJ2-7; the D is unclear. Germline assignment: CDR1 MGHDK and CDR2 SYGVNS. This CDR3 region has 10 residues. V lost 8 bases and J lost 3, with 5 bases in between. DNA of the CDR3: TGTGCCAGCGGGGACTACGAGCAGTACTTC. Translating gives CASGDYEQYF.

The chain links TRBV18 to TRBJ1-3; 7 bases match TRBD1. CDR1 is KGHSH and CDR2 is LQKENI in the germline V gene. CDR3 length equals 15 residues. The J segment lost 4 bases and the V segment lost 3 bases, leaving 6 bases of the junction unmatched. Here the CDR3 DNA reads TGTGCCAGCTCACCGCGACAGGGTGACGGAAACACCATATATTTT. Its protein is CASSPRQGDGNTIYF.

The chain is built from TRBV7-3 and TRBJ2-2, with TRBD1 matching 7 bases. Germline loops: CDR1 SGHTA, CDR2 FQGTGA. V dropped 5 bases and J dropped 0; count of bases not matched to a gene: 3. The CDR3 runs to 15 residues. CDR3 bases: TGTGCCAGCAGCCGGGACAGCACGAACACCGGGGAGCTGTTTTTT. Protein: CASSRDSTNTGELFF.

A remark on this clone: Relative to the germline gene, one junction end is altered; a read error may explain this. The rearrangement links TRBV29-1 to TRBJ2-5; TRBD1 matches at 9 bases. The CDR3 has 16 amino acids. From germline, CDR1 is SQVTM and CDR2 ANQGSEA. The CDR3: CSAEVPGQGPQETQYF. The CDR3 DNA sequence: TGCAGCGCTGAAGTCCCGGGACAGGGCCCTCAGGAGACCCAGTACTTC.

The gene calls are TRBV19 and TRBJ2-3; 9 nucleotides match TRBD1. Germline V gene sequence: CDR1 LNHDA, CDR2 SQIVND (reference sequence). The length of the CDR3 is 16 residues. The junction had 12 bases not matched to a gene; V was cut back by 3 bases and J by 8 bases. CDR3 bases: TGTGCCAGTAGTATCCGGGACAGGGAATTCCTAAGTACGCAGTATTTT. This sequence encodes CASSIRDREFLSTQYF.

A single count supports this clone. The gene calls are TRBV11-2 and TRBJ2-1; 7 bases line up with TRBD1. Trimming cost V 5 bases and J 6 bases; bases outside gene matches: 10. Germline lookup yields CDR1 SGHAT and CDR2 FQNNGV. The CDR3 is 15 residues long. Here the CDR3 reads CASSPDRVRFNEQFF. In DNA form, the CDR3 reads TGTGCCAGCAGCCCAGACAGGGTAAGATTCAATGAGCAGTTCTTC.

The table lists this clone with a few counts. The V call is TRBV10-3, the J call TRBJ2-5; D is undetermined. The CDR3 is 11 residues long. Per the germline V gene, CDR1 is ENHRY and CDR2 is SYGVKD. V was clipped by 4 bases and J by 5 bases, with 5 bases between them. The CDR3 here is CAISAGETQYF. The CDR3 bases are TGTGCCATCAGTGCCGGGGAGACCCAGTACTTC.

This clone has just one count. This chain uses TRBV6-6 with TRBJ2-1, with D possibly being TRBD1 (5 bases). Germline V CDR1 and CDR2: MNHNY, SVGAGI (reference sequence). V was cut by 6 bases and J by 8 bases, with 11 bases left in between. CDR3 size: 12 residues. CDR3 loop: CASRETGDEQFF. In nucleotides, the CDR3 is TGTGCCAGCAGAGAAACAGGCGATGAGCAGTTCTTC.